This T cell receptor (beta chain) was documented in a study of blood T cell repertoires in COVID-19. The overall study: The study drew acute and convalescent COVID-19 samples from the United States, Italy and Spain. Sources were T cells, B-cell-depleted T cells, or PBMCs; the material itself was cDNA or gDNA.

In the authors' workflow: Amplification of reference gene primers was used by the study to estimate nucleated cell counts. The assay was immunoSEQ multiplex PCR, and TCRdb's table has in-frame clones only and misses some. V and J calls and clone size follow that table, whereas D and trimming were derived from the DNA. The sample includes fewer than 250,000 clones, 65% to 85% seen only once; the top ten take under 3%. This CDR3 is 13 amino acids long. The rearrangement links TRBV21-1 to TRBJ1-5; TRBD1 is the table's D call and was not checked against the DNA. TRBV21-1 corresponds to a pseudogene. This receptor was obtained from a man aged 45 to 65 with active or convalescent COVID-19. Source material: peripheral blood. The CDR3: CARPDRHNQPQHF. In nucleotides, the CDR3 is TGTGCCAGACCAGACAGGCACAATCAGCCCCAGCATTTT.